A selection of T cell receptor beta chains follows, all from one sample in a study of shared clonotypes between healthy human individuals. The method was immunoSEQ multiplex PCR; TCRdb's version includes in-frame clones alone and lacks a portion of them. Of more than 2 million clones in the sample, 85% to 95% were seen once. The sample consisted of naive CD4+ T cells sorted from blood. Source of these receptors: a man younger than 35 in good health. CDR3s include the opening cysteine and the closing phenylalanine or tryptophan. The order of the fields is D gene, CDR3 length, J gene, V gene, clone size, CDR3 protein, CDR3 DNA. D genes are given only for firm matches. Size tells how often a clone was seen (once, few, many) or the class of an expanded clone, and some rows leave it out.

>NA|15|TRBJ2-7|TRBV7-2|NA
CASSLGGFSTYEQYF
TGTGCCAGCAGCTTAGGTGGGTTTAGCACCTACGAGCAGTACTTC
>TRBD1|17|TRBJ2-3|TRBV5-4|once
CASSRTGEPGPADTQYF
TGTGCCAGCAGCCGGACAGGGGAACCGGGCCCGGCAGATACGCAGTATTTT
>NA|15|TRBJ1-5|TRBV6-5|NA
CASRRGTESNQPQHF
TGTGCCAGCAGACGGGGGACGGAGAGCAATCAGCCCCAGCATTTT
>NA|16|TRBJ1-6|TRBV7-9|NA
CASSFRTTSYNSPLHF
TGTGCCAGCAGCTTTAGGACAACTTCCTATAATTCACCCCTCCACTTT
>NA|16|TRBJ1-4|TRBV11-3|NA
CASSFLPGRPNEKLFF
TGTGCCAGCAGCTTTCTTCCCGGTAGGCCTAATGAAAAACTGTTTTTT
>NA|15|TRBJ1-6|TRBV7-2|NA
CASSLSGSYNSPLHF
TGTGCCAGCAGCTTATCAGGCTCCTATAATTCACCCCTCCACTTT
>NA|13|TRBJ2-7|TRBV9|NA
CASSVDLSYEQYF
TGTGCCAGCAGCGTAGATCTGAGCTACGAGCAGTACTTC
>NA|14|TRBJ2-7|TRBV6-1|NA
CASSDRIQGREQYF
TGTGCCAGCAGTGACCGAATCCAGGGTAGGGAGCAGTACTTC
>TRBD2|19|TRBJ2-2|TRBV28|once
CASSPYGLAGVVNTGELFF
TGTGCCAGCAGCCCTTACGGACTAGCGGGGGTCGTGAACACCGGGGAGCTGTTTTTT
>NA|15|TRBJ2-4|TRBV5-4|NA
CASSLGGTAKNIQYF
TGTGCCAGCAGCTTGGGGGGGACGGCCAAAAACATTCAGTACTTC
>TRBD1|15|TRBJ2-7|TRBV18|NA
CASSSRTGGNDEQYF
TGTGCCAGCTCATCCAGGACAGGGGGCAACGACGAGCAGTACTTC